These 28 T cell receptor beta chains were sequenced from one sample in a study of monozygotic twins with inflammatory bowel disease (dated by TCRdb to between 2018 and 2021). Library creation used 5' RACE. Sequencing was performed on an Illumina HiSeq 2500. Each CDR3 protein sequence appears as one entry after TCRdb reprocessed the reads, and no DNA is included. The table for this sample shows over 150,000 distinct CDR3 sequences. Together, the top ten hold 2.4% of the sample. Sequencing was carried out using blood. The source of these receptors is a human donor with ulcerative colitis or Crohn's disease, or a healthy co-twin of an affected twin (not recorded which).

The chain combines TRBV20-1 with TRBJ1-6. The CDR3 totals 12 residues. CDR1 is DFQATT and CDR2 is SNEGSKA in the germline V gene (reference sequence). CDR3 residues: CSARDPNSPLHF.

The CDR3 reads CASSRTGGEQYF. This chain connects TRBV12-3 or TRBV12-4 to TRBJ2-7; TCRdb gives TRBD1 as the D gene, but with no DNA this cannot be confirmed. CDR3 size: 12 residues.

The chain is built from TRBV5-4 and TRBJ2-5; TCRdb proposes TRBD2, but this gene call is untestable without DNA. The CDR3 loop spans 15 amino acids. Germline V gives CDR1 SGHNT, CDR2 YYREEE (reference sequence). CDR3 region: CASSPGGADVETQYF. The full variable domain, with the rest looked up from reference TRBV5-4 and TRBJ2-5, is ETGVTQSPTHLIKTRGQQVTLRCSSQSGHNTVSWYQQALGQGPQFIFQYYREEENGRGNFPPRFSGLQFPNYSSELNVNALELDDSALYLCASSPGGADVETQYFGPGTRLLVL.

The chain joins TRBV4-3 to TRBJ2-7; TCRdb's D call, TRBD2, is unchecked because there is no DNA. Germline V lookup: CDR1 LGHNA, CDR2 YSLEER. The CDR3 spans 13 residues. CDR3 protein: CASRGENSGEQYF.

The J gene is TRBJ2-7, the V gene TRBV4-1; no DNA is available, so the TRBD2 call from TCRdb remains unchecked. Per the germline V gene, CDR1 is MGHRA and CDR2 is YSYEKL. This CDR3 spans 11 amino acids. The CDR3 spells CASRDKLKQYF.

The chain employs TRBV10-3 and TRBJ1-4; TCRdb reports TRBD1, a call that lacks DNA to check it against. The CDR3 is 15 residues long. CDR1 ENHRY and CDR2 SYGVKD come from the germline V gene. The CDR3 protein is CAISGTGTTNEKLFF.

V gene TRBV18 combines with J gene TRBJ2-2; the TCRdb call, TRBD1, lacks DNA for checking. There are 17 residues in the CDR3. Germline CDR1 reads KGHSH; CDR2 reads LQKENI. The CDR3 sequence is CASSPPAGHANTGELFF.

V and J are TRBV5-4 and TRBJ2-5; checking the TCRdb D call of TRBD2 is not possible without DNA. The CDR3 contains 16 residues. Per the germline V gene, CDR1 is SGHNT and CDR2 is YYREEE (reference sequence). The chain's CDR3 is CASSSKTSGGQETQYF.

The genes are TRBV20-1 and TRBJ2-3. CDR1 DFQATT and CDR2 SNEGSKA come from the germline V gene (reference sequence). The CDR3 loop spans 13 amino acids. The CDR3 here is CSAGEGGTDTQYF.

The chain couples TRBV4-3 to TRBJ2-1; absent DNA, TCRdb's TRBD1 call cannot be checked. The CDR3 spans 15 residues. Germline CDR1 reads LGHNA; CDR2 reads YSLEER. The CDR3 here is CASGHHGQGGNEQFF.

This chain connects TRBV4-2 to TRBJ2-1; there is no DNA to check the TCRdb D call of TRBD1. The CDR3 extends over 16 amino acids. Germline V CDR1 and CDR2: LGHNA, YNFKEQ. This CDR3 reads CASSQEWRGTPNEQFF.

V gene TRBV5-5 combines with J gene TRBJ2-3; TCRdb indicates TRBD1, and absent DNA this call remains unverified. This CDR3 contains 13 residues. Germline V CDR1 and CDR2: SGHKS, YYEKEE (reference sequence). The CDR3 loop is CASSLGQEDTQYF.

This chain links TRBV18 with TRBJ2-2. This CDR3 comprises 14 residues. Germline lookup yields CDR1 KGHSH and CDR2 LQKENI. CDR3 residues: CASSPLQNTGELFF.

The chain couples TRBV19 to TRBJ1-2; the TCRdb D gene call, TRBD1, has no DNA to confirm it. CDR3 size: 13 residues. Germline loops: CDR1 LNHDA, CDR2 SQIVND (reference sequence). CDR3 region: CASSISGDYGYTF. Full variable domain (outside the CDR3, taken from reference TRBV19 and TRBJ1-2): DGGITQSPKYLFRKEGQNVTLSCEQNLNHDAMYWYRQDPGQGLRLIYYSQIVNDFQKGDIAEGYSVSREKKESFPLTVTSAQKNPTAFYLCASSISGDYGYTFGSGTRLTVV.

The chain employs TRBV7-2 and TRBJ2-3. CDR1 and CDR2 (germline): SGHTA, FQGNSA. The CDR3 contains 12 residues. CDR3 region: CASSPFADTQYF.

This chain links TRBV5-1 with TRBJ2-1. The CDR3 covers 14 residues. CDR1 is SGHRS, CDR2 YFSETQ, per germline. The CDR3 protein is CASSGISSYNEQFF.

The chain uses TRBV21-1 and TRBJ2-1; TCRdb calls TRBD1, which cannot be checked without DNA. TRBV21-1 is a documented pseudogene. The CDR3 length is 19 residues. CDR3 residues: CASSKEGATALWRSNEQFF.

V and J are TRBV7-9 and TRBJ2-7; without DNA, the TCRdb call of TRBD2 cannot be checked. Germline V CDR1 and CDR2: SEHNR, FQNEAQ (reference sequence). The CDR3 covers 15 residues. CDR3 residues: CASSPGARYLYEQYF.

This sequence joins TRBV6-1 and TRBJ2-5; there is no DNA to check the TCRdb D call of TRBD2. CDR3 length: 16 residues. Germline V gene sequence: CDR1 MNHNS, CDR2 SASEGT. The CDR3 protein is CASSKLSGRAAETQYF.

The genes are TRBV2 and TRBJ2-7; TCRdb indicates TRBD1, and absent DNA this call remains unverified. The V gene's germline CDR1 is SNHLY and CDR2 FYNNEI. The CDR3 is 14 residues long. Here the CDR3 reads CASLPGTGNYEQYF.

V usage is TRBV7-2 and J usage is TRBJ1-2; TCRdb picks TRBD1, but there is no DNA to check that call. Germline V lookup: CDR1 SGHTA, CDR2 FQGNSA. This CDR3 comprises 15 residues. The CDR3 reads CASSLVAGEAYGYTF. Full variable domain (outside the CDR3, taken from reference TRBV7-2 and TRBJ1-2): GAGVSQSPSNKVTEKGKDVELRCDPISGHTALYWYRQSLGQGLEFLIYFQGNSAPDKSGLPSDRFSAERTGGSVSTLTIQRTQQEDSAVYLCASSLVAGEAYGYTFGSGTRLTVV.

The rearrangement links TRBV12-3 or TRBV12-4 to TRBJ2-2; with no DNA, the TCRdb D assignment of TRBD1 cannot be verified. This CDR3 contains 15 residues. The CDR3 here is CASRPGTGNAGELFF.

J is TRBJ1-2 and V is TRBV5-6. There are 14 residues in the CDR3. Germline V gene lookup returns CDR1 SGHDT and CDR2 YYEEEE. CDR3 amino acids: CASRRPGVNYGYTF.

The chain has TRBV20-1 and TRBJ2-2. Germline lookup yields CDR1 DFQATT and CDR2 SNEGSKA (reference sequence). The CDR3 consists of 14 residues. The CDR3 is CSAVMLAEAGELFF.

This sequence joins TRBV12-3 or TRBV12-4 and TRBJ2-2. CDR3 length equals 11 residues. The CDR3 spells CASSFPGELFF.

The chain employs TRBV5-1 and TRBJ1-2; absent DNA, TCRdb's TRBD1 call cannot be checked. The CDR3 totals 13 residues. The germline gives CDR1 SGHRS, CDR2 YFSETQ. The CDR3 spells CASSLDRAYGYTF.

CDR3 sequence reads: CASSLVGGGFQETQYF. The genes are TRBV5-1 and TRBJ2-5; TCRdb calls TRBD1, which cannot be checked without DNA. The CDR3 loop spans 16 amino acids. Germline V gene lookup returns CDR1 SGHRS and CDR2 YFSETQ.

The chain combines TRBV5-4 with TRBJ1-2; lacking DNA, the TRBD1 call made by TCRdb goes unchecked. The germline gives CDR1 SGHNT, CDR2 YYREEE (reference sequence). This CDR3 contains 12 residues. The chain's CDR3 is CASSTGQLGYTF. Supplemented by reference TRBV5-4 and TRBJ1-2, the full variable domain reads ETGVTQSPTHLIKTRGQQVTLRCSSQSGHNTVSWYQQALGQGPQFIFQYYREEENGRGNFPPRFSGLQFPNYSSELNVNALELDDSALYLCASSTGQLGYTFGSGTRLTVV.